The 26 T cell receptor beta chains in this list originate from one sample, sequenced in a study of molecular identifiers for immune sequencing clone quantification listed by TCRdb under 2018. Library prep was done by PCR. The sequencing machine was an Illumina HiSeq 4000. The raw public reads went through TCRdb reprocessing: fastp at Q25, MiXCR clone calling, in-frame beta chains kept. Entries that share a CDR3 protein sequence are merged under the most common genes and DNA. The sample includes hundreds of thousands of distinct CDR3 sequences, with less than 20% observed a single time. 0.75% to 0.95% of the sample is taken by the ten largest. The specimen was naive CD8+ T cells from blood, with Jurkat cell RNA spiked in. The cell subset or site label on this specimen signifies: FACS-sorted CD8+CD4-CCR7+CD45RA+ naive T cells. The source is a human donor in good health. Some libraries in this study had Jurkat cell RNA spiked in.

This clonotype was picked up many times. The chain has TRBV5-5 and TRBJ1-1; D gene uncertain. The CDR3 is 15 residues long. Germline V gives CDR1 SGHKS, CDR2 YYEKEE (reference sequence). The V gene lost 2 bases and the J gene lost 0 bases, with 11 bases spanning the gap. CDR3 region: CASSFSGTLNTEAFF. DNA of the CDR3: TGTGCCAGCAGCTTTTCAGGCACTTTGAACACTGAAGCTTTCTTT.

This clonotype came up many times. The rearrangement joins TRBV18 to TRBJ2-7; no clear D gene. CDR1 is KGHSH, CDR2 LQKENI, per germline. Trimming removed 3 bases at V and 7 bases at J, with 16 bases between. There are 14 residues in the CDR3. The CDR3 nucleotides read TGTGCCAGCTCACCTACGGATGTTTTTTATGAGCAGTACTTC. This encodes CASSPTDVFYEQYF.

This clonotype was seen only once. A much larger clone is a single base away; this may be a read error. The J gene is TRBJ2-7, the V gene TRBV28, with D unclear. From germline, CDR1 is MDHEN and CDR2 SYDVKM. The CDR3 spans 13 residues. V dropped 6 bases and J dropped 6 bases, with 15 bases sitting between them. The CDR3 DNA reads as TGTGCCAGCAGCTCCCGCAGGAACTGCGAGCAGTACTTC. Its protein is CASSSRRNCEQYF.

In its sample, this clonotype was seen a few times. The junction and the germline gene differ at one end; a read error may be behind it. The rearrangement uses TRBV12-3 or TRBV12-4 and TRBJ1-1; D uncertain. CDR3 length equals 13 residues. For the CDR3, the DNA is TGTGCCAGCAGTTTAGGCGGGAACACTGAAACTTTCTTT. Amino acid sequence: CASSLGGNTETFF.

The rearrangement uses TRBV3-1 and TRBJ1-1; D call uncertain. V shed 4 bases and J shed 1 base, with 10 bases lying between them. The germline V gene has CDR1 LGHDT and CDR2 YNNKEL (reference sequence). The CDR3 extends over 14 amino acids. The CDR3 region is CASSPAWANTEAFF. The CDR3 coding sequence is TGTGCCAGCAGCCCCGCGTGGGCGAACACTGAAGCTTTCTTT.

Only a few counts were recorded for this clonotype. The gene calls are TRBV6-4 and TRBJ2-2; no firm D call. Germline CDR1 and CDR2: MRHNA and SNTAGT. The V end lost 4 bases, the J end lost 2 bases, and 8 bases lay between the germline ends. The CDR3 consists of 14 residues. The CDR3 is CASSGTPNTGELFF. The CDR3 region has the DNA TGTGCCAGCAGTGGGACCCCCAACACCGGGGAGCTGTTTTTT.

This clonotype was recorded once. The V call is TRBV3-1, the J call TRBJ2-3; 8 bases align to TRBD2. Germline-derived CDR1 and CDR2 are LGHDT and YNNKEL (reference sequence). The CDR3 is 16 amino acids. Trimming took 4 bases from V and 0 from J; bases not matched to a gene: 6. The chain's CDR3 is CASSPTSAASTDTQYF. Here the CDR3 DNA reads TGTGCCAGCAGCCCGACTAGCGCAGCTAGCACAGATACGCAGTATTTT.

At least ten counts were recorded for this clonotype. The chain recombines TRBV19 with TRBJ2-2, with D hard to call. V lost 3 bases and J lost 3, with 5 bases in between. Germline V CDR1 and CDR2: LNHDA, SQIVND (reference sequence). The CDR3 is 13 amino acids. CDR3 coding DNA: TGTGCCAGTAGTATCCTCGACACCGGGGAGCTGTTTTTT. It encodes CASSILDTGELFF. The full variable domain, completed using reference TRBV19 and TRBJ2-2, is DGGITQSPKYLFRKEGQNVTLSCEQNLNHDAMYWYRQDPGQGLRLIYYSQIVNDFQKGDIAEGYSVSREKKESFPLTVTSAQKNPTAFYLCASSILDTGELFFGEGSRLTVL.

This rearrangement joins TRBV19 to TRBJ1-6; 9 nucleotides line up with TRBD1. This CDR3 is built from 14 residues. Germline assignment: CDR1 LNHDA and CDR2 SQIVND (reference sequence). V shed 5 bases, J shed 9 bases, and the junction held 5 bases outside the gene matches. The CDR3 nucleotides read TGTGCCAGTAGTGAAGGGACAGGGTTTTCACCCCTCCACTTT. Translating gives CASSEGTGFSPLHF.

This clonotype has at least ten counts. This rearrangement joins TRBV12-3 or TRBV12-4 to TRBJ2-6, with TRBD2 matching over 8 bases. The CDR3 is 15 amino acids. V was clipped by 10 bases and J by 10 bases; unmatched bases: 15. The DNA for the CDR3 is TGTGCCAATCCCCCCGGGGGGGAGGGATTGAACGTCCTGACTTTC. The encoded protein is CANPPGGEGLNVLTF.

The CDR3 DNA reads as TGCGCCAGCAGCCAAGGTTCGGGATTGAACACTGAAGCTTTCTTT. Residues: CASSQGSGLNTEAFF. V gene TRBV4-3 combines with J gene TRBJ1-1; D unresolved. Trimming took 1 base from V and 0 from J, leaving 9 bases between them. Per germline, CDR1 LGHNA and CDR2 YSLEER. This CDR3 is built from 15 residues.

On this clonotype itself: This clone may be a read error of a much larger clone one base away. The gene calls are TRBV28 and TRBJ1-2; the D gene is possibly TRBD1 (6 bases). The CDR3 loop spans 17 amino acids. The V gene's germline CDR1 is MDHEN and CDR2 SYDVKM. Trimming removed 6 bases from V and 3 bases from J, with 23 bases in between. CDR3 amino acids: CASSSPITGGMYYGYTF. The CDR3 nucleotides read TGTGCCAGCAGCTCACCCATTACCGGGGGCATGTACTATGGCTACACCTTC.

This clonotype came up a few times. This chain links TRBV19 with TRBJ2-2; D ambiguous. Germline V CDR1 and CDR2: LNHDA, SQIVND (reference sequence). The CDR3 spans 13 residues. V dropped 3 bases and J dropped 7 bases, with 9 bases sitting between them. The CDR3: CASSISGHGELFF. The CDR3 DNA follows: TGTGCCAGTAGTATTAGTGGGCACGGGGAGCTGTTTTTT.

V and J are TRBV27 and TRBJ2-6, with 10 bases lining up with TRBD1. V gave up 6 bases and J gave up 3 bases; unmatched junction bases: 5. The CDR3 is made up of 16 amino acids. Germline V gene sequence: CDR1 MNHEY, CDR2 SMNVEV (reference sequence). The CDR3 coding sequence is TGTGCCAGCAGCCCAGGGACAGGGGTTGGGGCCAACGTCCTGACTTTC. It encodes CASSPGTGVGANVLTF. The entire variable domain, with the rest obtained from reference TRBV27 and TRBJ2-6, is as follows: EAQVTQNPRYLITVTGKKLTVTCSQNMNHEYMSWYRQDPGLGLRQIYYSMNVEVTDKGDVPEGYKVSRKEKRNFPLILESPSPNQTSLYFCASSPGTGVGANVLTFGAGSRLTVL.

This clonotype was observed many times. J is TRBJ2-2 and V is TRBV5-1; D gene unclear. The V end was cut by 0 bases, the J end by 1 base, with 7 bases between. This CDR3 is 15 amino acids long. Germline loops: CDR1 SGHRS, CDR2 YFSETQ. CDR3 nucleotide sequence: TGCGCCAGCAGCTTGGATCTGGGGAACACCGGGGAGCTGTTTTTT. Protein sequence: CASSLDLGNTGELFF.

This clonotype was recorded at least ten times. The chain has TRBV7-9 and TRBJ1-6, with D perhaps matching TRBD1 (6 bases). Germline V CDR1 and CDR2: SEHNR, FQNEAQ (reference sequence). The CDR3 loop spans 15 amino acids. Trimming took off 1 base at V and 5 bases at J, with 9 bases between the two ends. CDR3 region: CASSLGTVHNSPLHF. The CDR3, as DNA: TGTGCCAGCAGCTTAGGGACAGTCCATAATTCACCCCTCCACTTT.

The table lists this clonotype with many counts. V usage is TRBV6-2 or TRBV6-3 and J usage is TRBJ2-7, with 9 bases that match TRBD1. Germline loops: CDR1 MNHEY, CDR2 SVGEGT. The CDR3 contains 15 residues. V lost 2 bases to trimming and J lost 0 bases; unmatched junction nucleotides: 2. CDR3 nucleotides: TGTGCCAGCAGTTACGGGACAGGGAGCTCCTACGAGCAGTACTTC. Encoded protein: CASSYGTGSSYEQYF.

This clonotype was recorded many times. The chain carries TRBV30 and TRBJ2-5, with TRBD1 as a possible D gene (7 bases). Germline V lookup: CDR1 GTSNPN, CDR2 SVGIG (reference sequence). The CDR3 is 16 residues long. Trimming stripped 2 bases from V and 4 bases from J, with 20 bases between. CDR3 residues: CAWSWRDSPMGETQYF. CDR3 nucleotides: TGTGCCTGGAGTTGGCGGGACAGCCCGATGGGAGAGACCCAGTACTTC.

This clonotype was recorded at least ten times. J is TRBJ2-1 and V is TRBV20-1; D call uncertain. The V end was cut by 2 bases, the J end by 6 bases, with 8 bases between. This CDR3 contains 12 residues. Germline loops: CDR1 DFQATT, CDR2 SNEGSKA (reference sequence). The CDR3 sequence is CSARLFGNEQFF. DNA for the CDR3: TGCAGTGCTAGACTATTCGGCAATGAGCAGTTCTTC.

This clonotype came up many times. The chain combines TRBV29-1 with TRBJ2-7; 7 nucleotides line up with TRBD2. Germline CDR1 and CDR2: SQVTM and ANQGSEA. The ends lost 6 bases at V and 2 bases at J; junction bases unmatched: 10. This CDR3 is built from 14 residues. CDR3 in amino acids: CSVAGGSGAYEQYF. DNA for the CDR3: TGCAGCGTCGCCGGGGGGAGCGGGGCCTACGAGCAGTACTTC.

This clonotype was detected ten times or more. The gene calls are TRBV30 and TRBJ2-7; 8 bases are a match to TRBD2. The CDR3 runs to 13 residues. Germline CDR1 is GTSNPN and CDR2 is SVGIG (reference sequence). CDR3 protein: CACSGSSLYEQYF. CDR3 bases: TGTGCGTGCAGCGGGAGTAGTCTCTACGAGCAGTACTTC.

This clonotype has at least ten counts. This rearrangement joins TRBV7-2 to TRBJ2-2, with 11 bases that match TRBD1. Trimming removed 5 bases from V and 6 bases from J; junction bases left unmatched: 8. Germline CDR1 reads SGHTA; CDR2 reads FQGNSA. This CDR3 spans 16 amino acids. The CDR3 spells CASSAYGQGASGELFF. In nucleotides, the CDR3 is TGTGCCAGCAGCGCGTACGGACAGGGGGCCTCCGGGGAGCTGTTTTTT.

This clonotype was observed at least ten times. V is TRBV7-9 and J is TRBJ2-5; 8 nucleotides match TRBD1. The CDR3 sequence is 15 residues long. Germline values: CDR1 SEHNR, CDR2 FQNEAQ (reference sequence). Trimming cost V 1 base and J 5 bases; bases outside gene matches: 6. CDR3 in DNA: TGTGCCAGCAGCTTAGTCCAGGGGGCTGTGGAGACCCAGTACTTC. It is translated as CASSLVQGAVETQYF.

This clonotype was seen repeatedly, ten times or more. The chain links TRBV4-3 to TRBJ1-3, with a weak D call TRBD1 (5 bases). The germline CDR1 and CDR2 sequences are LGHNA and YSLEER. V shed 0 bases and J shed 0 bases, with 9 bases lying between them. The CDR3 runs 16 residues. CDR3 nucleotide sequence: TGCGCCAGCAGCCAAGATTGGGGGACCTCTGGAAACACCATATATTTT. Its protein product is CASSQDWGTSGNTIYF.

This clonotype has ten or more counts. The chain couples TRBV30 to TRBJ1-4; D not certain. Trimming removed 2 bases from V and 5 bases from J, with 15 bases in between. Germline lookup yields CDR1 GTSNPN and CDR2 SVGIG (reference sequence). The CDR3 is 15 residues long. The CDR3 loop reads CAWSLAEGANEKLFF. CDR3 nucleotide sequence: TGTGCCTGGAGTCTCGCGGAAGGAGCCAATGAAAAACTGTTTTTT.

In the case of this clonotype: A read error is likely, as this CDR3 ends without the conserved phenylalanine or tryptophan. The CDR3 DNA reads as TGTGCCAGCAGTGGCGCATCCTCTGGAAACACCATATATATT. Protein product: CASSGASSGNTIYI. V is TRBV28 and J is TRBJ1-3; the D is unclear. V lost 5 bases to trimming and J lost 0 bases, with 8 bases between them. The CDR3 loop spans 14 amino acids. The germline CDR1 and CDR2 sequences are MDHEN and SYDVKM.